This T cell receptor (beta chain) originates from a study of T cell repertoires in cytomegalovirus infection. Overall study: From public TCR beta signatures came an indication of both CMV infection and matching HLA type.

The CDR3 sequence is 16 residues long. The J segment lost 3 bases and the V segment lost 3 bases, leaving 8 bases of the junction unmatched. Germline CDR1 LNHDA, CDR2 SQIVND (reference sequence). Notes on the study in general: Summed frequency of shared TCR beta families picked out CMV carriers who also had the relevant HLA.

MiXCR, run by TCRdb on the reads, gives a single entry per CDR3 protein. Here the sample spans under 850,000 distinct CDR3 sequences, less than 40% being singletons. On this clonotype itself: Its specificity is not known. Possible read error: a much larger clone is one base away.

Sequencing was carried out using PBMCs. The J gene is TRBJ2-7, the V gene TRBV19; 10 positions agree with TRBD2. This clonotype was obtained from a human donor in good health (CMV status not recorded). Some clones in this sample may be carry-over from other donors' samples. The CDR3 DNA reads TGTGCCAGTAGTATTACCTTAGCGGGGGGCGACTACGAGCAGTACTTC. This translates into CASSITLAGGDYEQYF.